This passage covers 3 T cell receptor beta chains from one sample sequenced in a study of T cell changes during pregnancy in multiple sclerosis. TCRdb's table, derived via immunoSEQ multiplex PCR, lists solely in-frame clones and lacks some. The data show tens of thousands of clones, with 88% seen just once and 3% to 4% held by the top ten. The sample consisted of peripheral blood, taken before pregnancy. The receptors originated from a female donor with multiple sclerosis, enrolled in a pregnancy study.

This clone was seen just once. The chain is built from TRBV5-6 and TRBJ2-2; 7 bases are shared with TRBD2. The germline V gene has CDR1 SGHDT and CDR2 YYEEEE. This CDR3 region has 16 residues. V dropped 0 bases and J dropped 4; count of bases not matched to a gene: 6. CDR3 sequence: CASSLVASGFTGELFF. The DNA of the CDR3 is TGTGCCAGCAGCTTGGTGGCTAGCGGATTCACCGGGGAGCTGTTTTTT.

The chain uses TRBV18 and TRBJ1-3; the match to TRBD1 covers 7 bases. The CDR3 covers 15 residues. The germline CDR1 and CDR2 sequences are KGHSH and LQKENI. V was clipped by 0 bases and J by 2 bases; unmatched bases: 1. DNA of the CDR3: TGTGCCAGCTCACCACCCACAGGGGCTGGAAACACCATATATTTT. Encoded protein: CASSPPTGAGNTIYF.

CDR3 protein: CASRRTSGGNYEQYF. CDR3 nucleotide sequence: TGTGCCAGCAGAAGGACTAGCGGGGGGAACTACGAGCAGTACTTC. This chain uses TRBV7-2 with TRBJ2-7; TRBD2 agrees at 14 bases. Unmatched junction bases numbered 4, after V lost 6 bases and J lost 3 bases. Per the germline V gene, CDR1 is SGHTA and CDR2 is FQGNSA. This CDR3 has 15 amino acids.